This T cell receptor beta chain was identified during a study of blood T cell repertoires in COVID-19 (dated by TCRdb to about 2020). Notes on the research overall: Samples from collaborators originated in the United States, Italy and Spain and spanned both the acute and convalescent phases of COVID-19. The prospective study material was composed of cDNA or gDNA derived from T cells, B-cell-depleted T cells, or PBMCs. The dataset comprised deeply sampled blood TCRbeta repertoires from subjects exposed to, actively infected with, or recovered from COVID-19. A freely available public database, intended as a resource for researchers studying the immune response to SARS-CoV-2, is where the repertoires were released. Samples came from the ongoing ImmuneRACE study (first 160 participants) plus 1,254 subjects from 6 global collaborators. A de-identified subject ID, COVID-19 status, age in years and sex were almost always included in the sample metadata. HLA class I and class II types, where available, came from metadata supplied by the sample provider rather than from assay-based typing.

TCRbeta CDR3 regions were amplified from genomic DNA by means of the immunoSEQ Assay, a bias-controlled multiplex PCR. Concerning the study's data processing: The number of nucleated cells in each sample was estimated from the amplification of reference gene primers within the assay. To quantify the absolute abundance of each unique TCRbeta CDR3 rearrangement, sequence reads were collapsed and filtered. For each sample, productive Simpson clonality was calculated as the square root of Simpson's diversity index over productive rearrangements. Held by TCRdb, this immuneACCESS table contains in-frame sequences only and omits some clones. Under half of the omission traces to an unresolved V gene where checked; the cause of the rest is unknown. The V and J calls and clone size were taken over from that table, and D and trimming were inferred from the DNA. The sample contains around 24,000 clones, about 90% of them found a single time. 1.5% to 2% of the sample belongs to the ten largest clones.

Findings and caveats that apply to the study as a whole: How much clinical and demographic metadata was included differed by source and by participant, and the metadata was provided uncurated.

This clone was recorded a few times. There is no known antigen for this receptor. No per-base quality is available; no much larger clone lies one base away. The collaborating institutions used their own protocols to collect whole blood in K2EDTA tubes. For TCRbeta analysis, collaborators shipped samples in one of three forms: frozen whole blood, isolated PBMCs, or DNA extracted from either of those sample types. Input material: peripheral blood. The origin of this receptor is a woman aged 55-70 years with active COVID-19.

CDR3 reads: CASRALAARAKNIQYF. Here is the DNA: TGTGCCAGCAGAGCACTAGCGGCCAGAGCCAAAAACATTCAGTACTTC. This chain is built from TRBV6-4 and TRBJ2-4; 8 bases in between match TRBD2. The CDR3 covers 16 residues, taking in both the cysteine and the phenylalanine. Only the CDR3 part of the read is kept: 48 bases, read in frame from the first base. The germline V gene sets CDR1 to MRHNA and CDR2 to SNTAGT. After removal of 6 bases from V and 0 bases from J, the junction retains 7 bases not matched to a gene.